The clone carrying this TCR beta chain was recorded once. The antigen is unknown. The data stem from a study of CD8+ T cells in alopecia areata. Regarding the study as a whole: Possibly because of HLA-related factors, TCR sharing was less clear across patients than in mice.

Once RNA had been extracted, it was reverse transcribed into cDNA to act as the sequencing template. Produced via immunoSEQ multiplex PCR; TCRdb's table is partial and in-frame only. The table lists some 170,000 clones, approximately 70% of them singletons, with about an eighth in the top ten. Lesional scalp tissue (obtained by punch biopsy) and peripheral blood were collected from alopecia areata patients. Sorting of PBMCs yielded the CD4+ and CD8+ T cells. V was clipped by 3 bases and J by 6 bases; unmatched bases: 4. This CDR3 has 14 residues. Looked up from germline, CDR1 is MNHEY and CDR2 is SMNVEV (reference sequence).

Sequenced here: CD8+ T cells sorted from blood, sampled at week 0. The chain is built from TRBV27 and TRBJ2-2, with 7 bases fitting TRBD1. The receptor's source is a human donor with alopecia areata. The CDR3 protein is CASSFTGVPGELFF. DNA for the CDR3: TGTGCCAGCAGTTTTACAGGGGTTCCCGGGGAGCTGTTTTTT.